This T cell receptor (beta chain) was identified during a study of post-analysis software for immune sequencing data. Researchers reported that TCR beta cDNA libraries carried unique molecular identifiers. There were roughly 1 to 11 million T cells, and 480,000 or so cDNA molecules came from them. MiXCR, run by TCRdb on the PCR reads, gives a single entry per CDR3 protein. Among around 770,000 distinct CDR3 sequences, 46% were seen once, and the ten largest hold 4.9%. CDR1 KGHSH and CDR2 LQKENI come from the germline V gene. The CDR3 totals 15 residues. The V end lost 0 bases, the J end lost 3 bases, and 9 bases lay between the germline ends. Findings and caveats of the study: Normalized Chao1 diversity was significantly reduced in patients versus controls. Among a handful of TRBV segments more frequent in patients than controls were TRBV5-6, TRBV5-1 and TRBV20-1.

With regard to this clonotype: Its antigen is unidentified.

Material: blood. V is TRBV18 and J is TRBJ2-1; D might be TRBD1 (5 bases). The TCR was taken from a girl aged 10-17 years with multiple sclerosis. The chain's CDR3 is CASSPPDTNYNEQFF. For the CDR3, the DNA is TGTGCCAGCTCACCACCGGACACGAACTACAATGAGCAGTTCTTC.